Below, 18 T cell receptor beta chains from the same sample are listed, as sequenced in a study of control samples from healthy donors and cancer patients. Clones were sequenced by immunoSEQ multiplex PCR, and TCRdb holds only the in-frame ones, with some missing. The sample records approximately 150,000 clones, 80% to 95% being singletons. What was sequenced was blood. These receptors came from a man younger than 35 in good health.

The chain is built from TRBV13 and TRBJ2-5; a possible D gene is TRBD1 (6 bases). In germline, CDR1 is PRHDT, CDR2 FYEKMQ (reference sequence). The CDR3 contains 16 residues. V lost 1 base to trimming and J lost 3 bases, with 15 bases between them. The CDR3: CASSLVARGKEETQYF. The CDR3 nucleotides are TGTGCCAGCAGCTTAGTGGCCAGGGGTAAGGAAGAGACCCAGTACTTC.

This chain links TRBV29-1 with TRBJ1-1; the D gene is possibly TRBD1 (5 bases). The germline V gene encodes CDR1 SQVTM and CDR2 ANQGSEA. The V and J ends lost 1 base and 4 bases respectively, with 19 bases between them. This CDR3 spans 16 amino acids. The CDR3 DNA follows: TGCAGCGTTGAAGGGATTACCTCCCAGGGAGGCACTGAAGCTTTCTTT. This sequence encodes CSVEGITSQGGTEAFF.

This clone was observed a single time. The chain uses TRBV4-1 and TRBJ1-4; possible D gene TRBD1, 5 bases. Trimming left V 4 bases short and J 7 bases short, with 13 bases between. The germline gives CDR1 MGHRA, CDR2 YSYEKL. The length of the CDR3 is 14 residues. The CDR3 loop is CASSRDKGSEKLFF. CDR3 nucleotide sequence: TGCGCCAGCAGCCGCGACAAGGGGAGTGAAAAACTGTTTTTT.

The V gene is TRBV19, the J gene TRBJ2-3; the D call may be TRBD1 or TRBD2 (6 bases each). The V gene lost 7 bases and the J gene lost 3 bases, with 17 bases spanning the gap. CDR3 length: 15 residues. Germline lookup yields CDR1 LNHDA and CDR2 SQIVND (reference sequence). CDR3 sequence (DNA): TGTGCCAGTATGCCCGGGGGACATTCTACAGATACGCAGTATTTT. It is translated as CASMPGGHSTDTQYF.

The chain has TRBV4-1 and TRBJ2-7; D may be TRBD2 (5 bases). The CDR3 spans 14 residues. Germline assignment: CDR1 MGHRA and CDR2 YSYEKL. V lost 3 bases, J lost 1 base, and 10 bases lay in between. The CDR3 nucleotides read TGCGCCAGCAGCCACTCGACGGGATCCTACGAGCAGTACTTC. Protein: CASSHSTGSYEQYF.

Worth noting for this clone: A read error may produce the germline difference seen at one junction end. The chain carries TRBV5-1 and TRBJ2-7, with 9 positions matching TRBD2. Germline CDR1 reads SGHRS; CDR2 reads YFSETQ. This CDR3 has 14 residues. CDR3 sequence reads: CASSFRGRAHERYF. The DNA for the CDR3 is TGCGCCAGCAGCTTTCGCGGGAGGGCCCACGAGCGGTACTTC.

CDR3 amino acids: CASSQGYKSAPNSNQPQHF. The CDR3 nucleotides are TGTGCCAGCAGCCAGGGGTATAAGTCCGCACCCAATAGCAATCAGCCCCAGCATTTT. The chain has TRBV7-9 and TRBJ1-5, with a tentative D call TRBD1 (6 bases). The CDR3 loop spans 19 amino acids. Per germline, CDR1 SEHNR and CDR2 FQNEAQ (reference sequence). V was pared by 5 bases and J by 0 bases, with 23 bases between.

The chain recombines TRBV6-6 with TRBJ2-2; TRBD2 aligns across 8 bases. The CDR3 contains 14 residues. With V trimmed by 6 bases and J by 2 bases, 2 bases remained unmatched. The germline CDR1 and CDR2 sequences are MNHNY and SVGAGI (reference sequence). CDR3 DNA sequence: TGTGCCAGCAGCGGGAGGGTAAACACCGGGGAGCTGTTTTTT. The encoded protein is CASSGRVNTGELFF.

The V call is TRBV5-4, the J call TRBJ1-1, with D uncertain. The germline CDR1 and CDR2 sequences are SGHNT and YYREEE (reference sequence). The germline V and J ends were trimmed by 5 bases and 6 bases, with 14 bases remaining between them. This CDR3 is built from 13 residues. CDR3 protein: CASRVLQSAEAFF. The DNA of the CDR3 is TGTGCCAGCAGGGTCTTACAGAGCGCTGAAGCTTTCTTT.

The rearrangement joins TRBV12-3 or TRBV12-4 to TRBJ1-3; D is uncertain. Trimming took 5 bases from V and 7 from J, leaving 12 bases between them. This CDR3 contains 13 residues. CDR3: CASSRLGPNTIYF. The CDR3 DNA reads as TGTGCCAGCAGTCGCCTCGGACCCAACACCATATATTTT.

This rearrangement joins TRBV4-3 to TRBJ2-3, with 7 nucleotides matching TRBD2. In germline, CDR1 is LGHNA, CDR2 YSLEER. J lost 4 bases, V lost 3 bases, and 7 bases had no gene match. The CDR3 has 15 amino acids. CDR3 in amino acids: CASSQWEGPADTQYF. The CDR3 DNA reads as TGCGCCAGCAGCCAGTGGGAGGGGCCGGCAGATACGCAGTATTTT.

CDR3 bases: TGTGCCTGGAGTACCGACCTCGGGGGCTATGGCTACACCTTC. Residues: CAWSTDLGGYGYTF. V and J are TRBV30 and TRBJ1-2, with TRBD1 as a possible D gene (5 bases). Germline V gene data show CDR1 as GTSNPN and CDR2 as SVGIG (reference sequence). The V gene lost 2 bases and the J gene lost 4 bases, with 14 bases spanning the gap. The CDR3 is 14 amino acids.

V gene TRBV27 combines with J gene TRBJ2-7; TRBD1 matches at 12 bases. Germline V gives CDR1 MNHEY, CDR2 SMNVEV (reference sequence). The length of the CDR3 is 14 residues. V gave up 8 bases and J gave up 5 bases; unmatched junction bases: 7. The CDR3 protein is CASGFGTGGNEQYF. CDR3 DNA: TGTGCCAGCGGGTTCGGGACAGGGGGCAACGAGCAGTACTTC.

Note on this clone: In the same sample, other DNA sequences code for this CDR3. The V and J genes are TRBV11-2 and TRBJ2-2; TRBD2 might be the D (6 bases). The V end lost 11 bases, the J end lost 1 base, and 8 bases lay between the germline ends. Germline V gene lookup returns CDR1 SGHAT and CDR2 FQNNGV. CDR3 length equals 12 residues. The CDR3 bases are TGTGCCCTGGGACTGAACACCGGGGAGCTGTTTTTT. It specifies CALGLNTGELFF.

The chain combines TRBV6-1 with TRBJ1-3; D is uncertain. This CDR3 region has 13 residues. Germline V gene sequence: CDR1 MNHNS, CDR2 SASEGT. V was trimmed by 2 bases and J by 4 bases, leaving 6 bases between them. The CDR3 protein is CASSESPGNTIYF. The CDR3 nucleotides are TGTGCCAGCAGTGAATCCCCCGGAAACACCATATATTTT.

The chain couples TRBV2 to TRBJ1-2; D perhaps matches TRBD1 (6 bases). The V end lost 7 bases, the J end lost 4 bases, and 22 bases lay between the germline ends. The CDR3 sequence is 16 residues long. Germline lookup yields CDR1 SNHLY and CDR2 FYNNEI. The CDR3 protein is CASIFSRGGLVYGYTF. The CDR3 DNA sequence: TGTGCCAGCATTTTCTCACGAGGGGGGTTAGTCTATGGCTACACCTTC.

This clone was seen a few times. CDR3: CASSETGPNEVGYGYTF. The DNA of the CDR3 is TGTGCCAGCAGTGAGACAGGGCCCAATGAAGTGGGCTATGGCTACACCTTC. The genes are TRBV2 and TRBJ1-2, with 7 bases that match TRBD1. V shed 3 bases and J 4 bases; nucleotides not matched to a gene: 14. The CDR3 runs 17 residues. Germline V gives CDR1 SNHLY, CDR2 FYNNEI.

The chain uses TRBV19 and TRBJ2-2, with a possible D match to TRBD2 (5 bases). Trimming stripped 10 bases from V and 7 bases from J, with 7 bases between. CDR3 size: 10 residues. Germline values: CDR1 LNHDA, CDR2 SQIVND (reference sequence). In DNA form, the CDR3 reads TGTGCCACCCGGGGCGGGGAGCTGTTTTTT. Protein: CATRGGELFF.